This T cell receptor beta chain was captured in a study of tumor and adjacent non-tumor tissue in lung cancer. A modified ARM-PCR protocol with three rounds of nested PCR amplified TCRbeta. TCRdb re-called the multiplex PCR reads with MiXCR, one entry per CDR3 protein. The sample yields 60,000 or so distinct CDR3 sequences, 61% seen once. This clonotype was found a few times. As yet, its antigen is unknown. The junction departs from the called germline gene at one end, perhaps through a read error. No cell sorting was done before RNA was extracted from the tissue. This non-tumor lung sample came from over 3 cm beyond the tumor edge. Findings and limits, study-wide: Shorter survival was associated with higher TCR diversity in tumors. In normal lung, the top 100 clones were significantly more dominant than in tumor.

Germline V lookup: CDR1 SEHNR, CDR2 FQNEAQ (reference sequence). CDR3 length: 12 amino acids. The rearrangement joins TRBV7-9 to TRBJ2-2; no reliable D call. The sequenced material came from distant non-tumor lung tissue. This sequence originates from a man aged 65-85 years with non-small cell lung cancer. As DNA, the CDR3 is TGTGTCAGCAGCTTAAGTACCGGGGAGCTGTTTTTT. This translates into CVSSLSTGELFF.